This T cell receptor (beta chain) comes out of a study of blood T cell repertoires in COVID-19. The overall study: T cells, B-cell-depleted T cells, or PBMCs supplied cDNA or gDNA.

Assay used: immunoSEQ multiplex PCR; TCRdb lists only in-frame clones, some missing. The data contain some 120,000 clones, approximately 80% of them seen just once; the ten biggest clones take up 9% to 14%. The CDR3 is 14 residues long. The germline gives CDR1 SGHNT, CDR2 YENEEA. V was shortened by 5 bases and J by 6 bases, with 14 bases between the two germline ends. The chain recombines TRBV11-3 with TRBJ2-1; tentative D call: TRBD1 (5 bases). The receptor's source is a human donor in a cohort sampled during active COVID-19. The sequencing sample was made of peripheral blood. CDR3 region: CASSPDGASNEQFF. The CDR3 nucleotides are TGTGCCAGCAGCCCGGATGGGGCCAGCAATGAGCAGTTCTTC.